The clone carrying this T cell receptor (beta chain) occurred many times. Its antigen is unknown. This specimen belongs to a study of spatial heterogeneity in lung cancer. The study, taken as a whole, reports: It was found that expanded intratumoral alpha and beta TCR counts tracked tumor mutation counts.

Using its own MiXCR run on the 5' RACE reads, TCRdb lists one record per CDR3 protein. The sample lists fewer than 20,000 distinct CDR3 sequences; around 5% were seen once. The time point: sample taken at primary tumor resection. The CDR3 is made up of 15 amino acids. Germline V gene sequence: CDR1 MDHEN, CDR2 SYDVKM. V lost 6 bases and J 3 bases, leaving 17 bases between the germline ends. This sequence originates from a female donor with early-stage non-small cell lung cancer. The material was lung tumor tissue, obtained at surgery. The chain links TRBV28 to TRBJ1-2; a weak D match, TRBD1 (6 bases). In nucleotides, the CDR3 is TGTGCCAGCAGAAGGAGACAGGCCCGGGACTATGGCTACACCTTC. Protein product: CASRRRQARDYGYTF.